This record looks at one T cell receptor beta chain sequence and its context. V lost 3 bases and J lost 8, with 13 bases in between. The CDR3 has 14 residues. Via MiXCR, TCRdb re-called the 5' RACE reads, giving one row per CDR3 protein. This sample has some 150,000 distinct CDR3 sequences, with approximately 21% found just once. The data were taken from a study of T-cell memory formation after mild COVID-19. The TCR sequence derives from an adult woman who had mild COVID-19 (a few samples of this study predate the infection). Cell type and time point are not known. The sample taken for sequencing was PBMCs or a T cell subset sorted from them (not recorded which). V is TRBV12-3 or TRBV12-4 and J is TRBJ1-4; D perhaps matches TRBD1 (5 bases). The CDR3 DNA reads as TGTGCCAGCAGTTTTCGGCAGGGAGAAGAAAAACTGTTTTTT. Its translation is CASSFRQGEEKLFF.